Presented here are 23 T cell receptor beta chains from one specimen sequenced in a study of cytomegalovirus exposure and HLA in healthy donors. The PCR was carried out with 60 Vbeta primers and 13 Jbeta primers. Libraries were prepared by immunoSEQ multiplex PCR; TCRdb keeps only in-frame clonotypes and omits some of them. This listing includes fewer than 200,000 clones. Sequenced material: PBMCs. All receptors come from a man aged 25-45 years in good health and CMV-seronegative.

CDR3 sequence reads: CASSFNSGGTEAFF. The CDR3 DNA follows: TGTGCCAGCAGTTTTAACTCAGGGGGGACTGAAGCTTTCTTT. The genes are TRBV27 and TRBJ1-1; 7 bases align to TRBD1. The J segment lost 5 bases and the V segment lost 3 bases, leaving 6 bases of the junction unmatched. The CDR3 is made up of 14 amino acids. The germline V gene encodes CDR1 MNHEY and CDR2 SMNVEV (reference sequence).

The CDR3 coding sequence is TGTGCCATCAACTCTGGGAGAGGGGAAAAACTGTTTTTT. This sequence encodes CAINSGRGEKLFF. The chain couples TRBV10-3 to TRBJ1-4; D remains ambiguous. The germline V gene has CDR1 ENHRY and CDR2 SYGVKD. V lost 7 bases to trimming and J lost 8 bases, with 14 bases between them. This CDR3 contains 13 residues.

J is TRBJ2-5 and V is TRBV4-1; 12 nucleotides match TRBD2. The end of the DNA aligns better with TRBJ2-7, so the J call may be wrong. This CDR3 region has 17 residues. In germline, CDR1 is MGHRA, CDR2 YSYEKL. The CDR3 region has the DNA TGCGCCAGCAGCCAATCGGGCGGACTAGCGGGGAGTTACGAGCAGTACTTC. Protein product: CASSQSGGLAGSYEQYF.

This chain joins TRBV4-1 and TRBJ2-3, with a tentative D call TRBD2 (6 bases). Germline CDR1 reads MGHRA; CDR2 reads YSYEKL. Trimming took 6 bases from V and 0 from J, leaving 19 bases between them. This CDR3 is 17 amino acids long. The CDR3 is CASRDQAAGLSTDTQYF. The CDR3 DNA is TGCGCCAGCAGGGACCAGGCGGCAGGACTAAGCACAGATACGCAGTATTTT.

The chain carries TRBV5-1 and TRBJ2-5, with D perhaps TRBD2 (5 bases). The CDR3 runs 13 residues. CDR1 SGHRS and CDR2 YFSETQ come from the germline V gene. Trimming took 3 bases from V and 4 from J, leaving 10 bases between them. CDR3 sequence: CASSWDGRETQYF. CDR3 nucleotide sequence: TGCGCCAGCAGCTGGGATGGGAGAGAGACCCAGTACTTC. Variable domain in full (rest from reference TRBV5-1 and TRBJ2-5): KAGVTQTPRYLIKTRGQQVTLSCSPISGHRSVSWYQQTPGQGLQFLFEYFSETQRNKGNFPGRFSGRQFSNSRSEMNVSTLELGDSALYLCASSWDGRETQYFGPGTRLLVL.

On this clone: This sample also contains other DNA sequences that code for the same CDR3. The chain couples TRBV28 to TRBJ1-1, with D unclear. V lost 5 bases to trimming and J lost 0 bases, with 22 bases between them. The CDR3 length is 18 residues. The V gene's germline CDR1 is MDHEN and CDR2 SYDVKM. The CDR3, as DNA: TGTGCCAGCAGTCTAACCGACCCCTACGGGGTCATGAACACTGAAGCTTTCTTT. Amino acid sequence: CASSLTDPYGVMNTEAFF.

The gene calls are TRBV6-4 and TRBJ2-3; TRBD1 aligns across 8 bases. This CDR3 is 15 amino acids long. Germline CDR1 reads MRHNA; CDR2 reads SNTAGT. With 2 bases clipped from V and 3 bases from J, the junction kept 4 bases outside the gene matches. The DNA for the CDR3 is TGTGCCAGCAGTGACGGTCAGGGGGCGACAGATACGCAGTATTTT. This encodes CASSDGQGATDTQYF.

This rearrangement joins TRBV30 to TRBJ2-7; D is perhaps TRBD2 (5 bases). The CDR3 spans 15 residues. Deletions cut 5 bases from V and 2 bases from J, with 19 bases between. Germline V CDR1 and CDR2: GTSNPN, SVGIG (reference sequence). The CDR3 here is CAWGDTILAAYEQYF. CDR3 DNA: TGTGCCTGGGGCGATACTATTCTAGCCGCCTACGAGCAGTACTTC. The complete variable domain, with remaining parts taken from reference TRBV30 and TRBJ2-7, reads SQTIHQWPATLVQPVGSPLSLECTVEGTSNPNLYWYRQAAGRGLQLLFYSVGIGQISSEVPQNLSASRPQDRQFILSSKKLLLSDSGFYLCAWGDTILAAYEQYFGPGTRLTVT.

The chain has TRBV18 and TRBJ2-4; 9 positions match TRBD1. The CDR3 has 13 amino acids. Germline-derived CDR1 and CDR2 are KGHSH and LQKENI. After removal of 8 bases from V and 9 bases from J, the junction contained 8 bases not matched to a gene. CDR3 DNA: TGTGCCAGCATGCAGGGACAGGGAGGCATTCAGTACTTC. Its protein product is CASMQGQGGIQYF.

The V call is TRBV7-9, the J call TRBJ2-5, with no clear D. CDR3 size: 10 residues. In germline, CDR1 is SEHNR, CDR2 FQNEAQ (reference sequence). The V gene lost 1 base and the J gene lost 13 bases, with 7 bases spanning the gap. The CDR3 coding sequence is TGTGCCAGCAGCTTAGTATCCTTGTACTTC. It encodes CASSLVSLYF.

This chain joins TRBV6-5 and TRBJ2-3; perhaps TRBD2 as D (7 bases). Trimming cost V 0 bases and J 3 bases, with 13 bases left between them. The CDR3 length is 16 residues. CDR1 and CDR2 from the germline V gene are MNHEY and SVGAGI. Here the CDR3 reads CASSYSLGGPTDTQYF. The CDR3, as DNA: TGTGCCAGCAGTTACTCGTTGGGGGGGCCAACAGATACGCAGTATTTT.

The gene calls are TRBV19 and TRBJ2-7, with 7 bases identical to TRBD2. Trimming removed 6 bases from V and 0 bases from J; junction bases left unmatched: 5. The germline gives CDR1 LNHDA, CDR2 SQIVND (reference sequence). The CDR3 is 14 amino acids. CDR3 nucleotides: TGTGCCAGTAGGGAGAGCGGGGCCTCCTACGAGCAGTACTTC. Translated, it gives CASRESGASYEQYF. The full variable domain, in which reference TRBV19 and TRBJ2-7 provide the parts outside the CDR3, is DGGITQSPKYLFRKEGQNVTLSCEQNLNHDAMYWYRQDPGQGLRLIYYSQIVNDFQKGDIAEGYSVSREKKESFPLTVTSAQKNPTAFYLCASRESGASYEQYFGPGTRLTVT.

This chain connects TRBV7-8 to TRBJ1-5; D gene uncertain. Germline lookup yields CDR1 SGHVS and CDR2 FQNEAQ. Deletions cut 1 base from V and 4 bases from J, with 14 bases between. The CDR3 runs 16 residues. This chain's CDR3 is CASSLVERRRNQPQHF. For the CDR3, the DNA is TGTGCCAGCAGCTTAGTCGAAAGGAGAAGGAATCAGCCCCAGCATTTT.

In nucleotides, the CDR3 is TGTGCCAGCAGCCAAATCCGCAGGACAGGGGGCAACGAGCAGTACTTC. Its translation: CASSQIRRTGGNEQYF. This chain connects TRBV14 to TRBJ2-7; 11 nucleotides line up with TRBD1. This CDR3 has 16 residues. Germline CDR1 and CDR2: SGHDN and FVKESK. J was trimmed by 5 bases and V by 2 bases; bases with no gene match: 8.

This chain connects TRBV30 to TRBJ2-3, with 7 bases fitting TRBD1. In germline, CDR1 is GTSNPN, CDR2 SVGIG (reference sequence). J lost 0 bases, V lost 0 bases, and 6 bases had no gene match. CDR3 size: 16 residues. The DNA of the CDR3 is TGTGCCTGGAGTGTAGGACAGGCCCCTAGCACAGATACGCAGTATTTT. Translating gives CAWSVGQAPSTDTQYF.

This sequence joins TRBV5-1 and TRBJ2-7, with 8 bases fitting TRBD1. Germline-derived CDR1 and CDR2 are SGHRS and YFSETQ. J lost 6 bases, V lost 0 bases, and 8 bases had no gene match. CDR3 length: 15 residues. CDR3 nucleotides: TGCGCCAGCAGCTTGGGGGACAGGTTCACTGGCGAGCAGTACTTC. This sequence encodes CASSLGDRFTGEQYF.

The V call is TRBV5-4, the J call TRBJ1-2; 8 positions match TRBD1. The junction had 6 bases not matched to a gene; V was cut back by 4 bases and J by 4 bases. The CDR3 covers 14 residues. CDR1 and CDR2 from the germline V gene are SGHNT and YYREEE (reference sequence). The CDR3 bases are TGTGCCAGCAGCCCGGGACAGGAGGGCTATGGCTACACCTTC. This codes for CASSPGQEGYGYTF.

Points on this clone: Other nucleotide sequences in the sample specify the same CDR3. The chain couples TRBV9 to TRBJ2-5; 8 bases match TRBD2. Germline V lookup: CDR1 SGDLS, CDR2 YYNGEE. V dropped 0 bases and J dropped 4; count of bases not matched to a gene: 5. The CDR3 sequence is 15 residues long. CDR3 sequence: CASSVAGGRRETQYF. The CDR3, as DNA: TGTGCCAGCAGCGTAGCGGGGGGGAGGAGAGAGACCCAGTACTTC.

J is TRBJ1-2 and V is TRBV15, with D unclear. Trimming left V 3 bases short and J 1 base short, with 6 bases between. Per the germline V gene, CDR1 is LNHNV and CDR2 is YYDKDF (reference sequence). The CDR3 is made up of 13 amino acids. CDR3 coding DNA: TGTGCCACCAGCAGGACTAATAACTATGGCTACACCTTC. It yields the protein CATSRTNNYGYTF.

This rearrangement joins TRBV29-1 to TRBJ1-2; 9 bases are a match to TRBD1. Per germline, CDR1 SQVTM and CDR2 ANQGSEA. The CDR3 totals 14 residues. Losses at the gene ends were 6 bases for V and 4 bases for J; bases not matched to a gene: 9. The CDR3 sequence: CSVQDRGGAYGYTF. In DNA, the CDR3 is TGCAGCGTGCAGGACAGGGGAGGTGCCTATGGCTACACCTTC.

The J gene is TRBJ1-2, the V gene TRBV5-1, with 11 bases lining up with TRBD1. The CDR3 loop spans 15 amino acids. Germline CDR1 is SGHRS and CDR2 is YFSETQ. J was trimmed by 6 bases and V by 4 bases; bases with no gene match: 8. In nucleotides, the CDR3 is TGCGCCAGCAGCGGGACAGGGGGATCAGGGCATGGCTACACCTTC. Its translation is CASSGTGGSGHGYTF.

This rearrangement joins TRBV4-1 to TRBJ1-5, with TRBD1 matching 12 bases. This CDR3 has 20 residues. In germline, CDR1 is MGHRA, CDR2 YSYEKL. Unmatched junction bases numbered 16, after V lost 1 base and J lost 6 bases. The CDR3 nucleotides read TGCGCCAGCAGCCAAGTCTTTTTTGCGGGCGGGACAGGGGGCGTTCAGCCCCAGCATTTT. This gives the protein CASSQVFFAGGTGGVQPQHF.

The chain is built from TRBV7-2 and TRBJ2-1; 8 bases match TRBD1. Germline CDR1 SGHTA, CDR2 FQGNSA. CDR3 length: 18 residues. V shed 0 bases and J 1 base; nucleotides not matched to a gene: 8. CDR3 sequence: CASSLAFRGQGSYNEQFF. CDR3 DNA sequence: TGTGCCAGCAGCTTAGCGTTCCGCGGACAGGGATCCTACAATGAGCAGTTCTTC.